This entry lists 30 T cell receptor beta chains sequenced from one sample in a study of T cells in Graves' hyperthyroidism and ophthalmopathy. RNA transcripts were the template for amplifying TCR beta CDR3 regions. A first-round RT-PCR of the TCR CDR3 used the HTBI primer set. TCRdb re-called the multiplex PCR reads through MiXCR, storing one row per CDR3 protein. The sample gives around 380,000 distinct CDR3 sequences, approximately 13% of which show up once; 20% is in the top ten. The sequenced sample consisted of blood. Every receptor here comes from a man aged 25-45 years with Graves' hyperthyroidism that later progressed to Graves' ophthalmopathy.

This clonotype was recorded a few times. The gene calls are TRBV5-1 and TRBJ2-1; D gene uncertain. V gave up 0 bases and J gave up 6 bases, with 10 bases separating them. The CDR3 has 14 amino acids. In germline, CDR1 is SGHRS, CDR2 YFSETQ. CDR3 loop: CASSLAMTVNEQFF. The CDR3 bases are TGCGCCAGCAGCTTGGCGATGACTGTCAATGAGCAGTTCTTC.

Ten or more counts support this clonotype. V is TRBV27 and J is TRBJ1-5, with 7 bases matching TRBD1. With 5 bases clipped from V and 3 bases from J, the junction kept 4 bases outside the gene matches. The CDR3 loop spans 14 amino acids. Germline V gene data show CDR1 as MNHEY and CDR2 as SMNVEV (reference sequence). In DNA form, the CDR3 reads TGTGCCAGCAGTCACACAGGGGTCAATCAGCCCCAGCATTTT. The encoded protein is CASSHTGVNQPQHF.

This clonotype was seen at least ten times. The genes are TRBV7-4 and TRBJ2-1; TRBD2 matches 9 bases. J lost 5 bases, V lost 5 bases, and 10 bases had no gene match. The CDR3 contains 16 residues. Germline loops: CDR1 SGHVT, CDR2 SQSDAQ. This CDR3 is CASSPSRLAENNEQFF. The CDR3 region has the DNA TGTGCCAGCAGCCCTTCTCGACTAGCGGAAAACAATGAGCAGTTCTTC.

This clonotype was counted many times. The gene calls are TRBV24-1 and TRBJ1-2; D is ambiguous. V lost 4 bases and J lost 4, with 18 bases in between. The CDR3 is 16 amino acids. Germline CDR1 and CDR2: KGHDR and SFDVKD. CDR3: CATSEEADLFPYGYTF. In nucleotides, the CDR3 is TGTGCCACCAGTGAAGAGGCAGATCTCTTTCCCTATGGCTACACCTTC.

The rearrangement links TRBV9 to TRBJ1-6; possibly TRBD1 for D (6 bases). The ends were cut back, 4 bases at V and 1 base at J, with 9 bases in the middle. Germline V gene data show CDR1 as SGDLS and CDR2 as YYNGEE. The CDR3 is 15 amino acids. CDR3 sequence: CASSNRVSYNSPLHF. As DNA, the CDR3 is TGTGCCAGCAGCAACAGGGTGTCCTATAATTCACCCCTCCACTTT.

This clonotype was recorded many times. The J gene is TRBJ2-1, the V gene TRBV4-1, with a weak D call TRBD1 (5 bases). CDR3 length: 14 amino acids. Germline assignment: CDR1 MGHRA and CDR2 YSYEKL. The ends were cut back, 0 bases at V and 6 bases at J, with 9 bases in the middle. The CDR3 DNA sequence: TGCGCCAGCAGCCAAGAGAACAGGCCCAATGAGCAGTTCTTC. Translation: CASSQENRPNEQFF.

This chain joins TRBV7-2 and TRBJ2-2; D could derive from TRBD1 or TRBD2 (5 bases each). V lost 2 bases and J lost 0, with 13 bases in between. The CDR3 has 17 residues. Germline CDR1 reads SGHTA; CDR2 reads FQGNSA. CDR3: CASSLSRDGSNTGELFF. The CDR3 nucleotides are TGTGCCAGCAGCTTATCAAGGGACGGCTCGAACACCGGGGAGCTGTTTTTT.

In its sample, this clonotype was seen many times. CDR3 residues: CASSEAVGGVQPQHF. The CDR3, as DNA: TGTGCCAGCAGTGAAGCAGTGGGGGGCGTTCAGCCCCAGCATTTT. The chain has TRBV6-1 and TRBJ1-5; the D gene is possibly TRBD1 (6 bases). The V gene's germline CDR1 is MNHNS and CDR2 SASEGT. This CDR3 is built from 15 residues. V gave up 0 bases and J gave up 6 bases, with 12 bases separating them.

The chain uses TRBV30 and TRBJ1-2; 7 nucleotides agree with TRBD1. The CDR3 loop spans 17 amino acids. CDR1 is GTSNPN, CDR2 SVGIG, per germline (reference sequence). J lost 4 bases, V lost 1 base, and 15 bases had no gene match. CDR3 residues: CAWSGRSTGQPLYGYTF. The DNA of the CDR3 is TGTGCCTGGAGTGGACGGTCCACGGGACAGCCTCTCTATGGCTACACCTTC.

In its sample, this clonotype was seen a few times. This chain links TRBV2 with TRBJ1-6; D is ambiguous. The germline V and J ends were trimmed by 7 bases and 7 bases, with 11 bases remaining between them. The germline gives CDR1 SNHLY, CDR2 FYNNEI. The CDR3 is made up of 13 amino acids. The CDR3 reads CASKPRRNSPLHF. The CDR3 coding sequence is TGTGCCAGCAAGCCGCGCCGGAATTCACCCCTCCACTTT.

The rearrangement joins TRBV3-1 to TRBJ1-5; possibly TRBD1 for D (6 bases). Germline V gene data show CDR1 as LGHDT and CDR2 as YNNKEL (reference sequence). The V end lost 0 bases, the J end lost 7 bases, and 13 bases lay between the germline ends. The CDR3 sequence is 15 residues long. The CDR3 DNA reads as TGTGCCAGCAGCCAAGATCTATTACAGGGCCAGCCCCAGCATTTT. This gives the protein CASSQDLLQGQPQHF.

As regards this clonotype: With a much larger clone just one base away, this may be a read error. The chain combines TRBV6-5 with TRBJ1-2; D is possibly TRBD1 (5 bases). Between the trimmed V and J ends, which lost 5 bases and 3 bases, there was a span of 7 bases. This CDR3 has 12 residues. Germline loops: CDR1 MNHEY, CDR2 SVGAGI. Here the CDR3 DNA reads TGTGCCAGCAGTCTACAGGACTATGGCTACACCTTC. Protein: CASSLQDYGYTF.

A note on this clonotype: A much bigger clone sits one base away, suggesting this may be a read error. The J gene is TRBJ2-5, the V gene TRBV7-2, with D tentatively TRBD1 (6 bases). With 10 bases removed from V and 1 base from J, the gap between germline ends came to 19 bases. Germline CDR1 is SGHTA and CDR2 is FQGNSA. This CDR3 has 15 residues. The DNA for the CDR3 is TGTGCCAACGCTAAAATCTGGGGGCGCCAAGAGACCCAGTACTTC. Protein sequence: CANAKIWGRQETQYF.

This clonotype has a count of ten or more. V and J are TRBV29-1 and TRBJ1-1; unclear D gene. The germline V and J ends were trimmed by 1 base and 0 bases, with 3 bases remaining between them. CDR3 length: 12 amino acids. Per germline, CDR1 SQVTM and CDR2 ANQGSEA. The CDR3 sequence is CSVEGVNTEAFF. The DNA for the CDR3 is TGCAGCGTTGAAGGGGTGAACACTGAAGCTTTCTTT.

This clonotype was observed at least ten times. Here the CDR3 DNA reads TGTGCCACCCTGGGACAGGGAGTTTCACCCCTCCACTTT. Residues: CATLGQGVSPLHF. This chain links TRBV10-3 with TRBJ1-6; 9 bases fit TRBD1. In germline, CDR1 is ENHRY, CDR2 SYGVKD. J gave up 9 bases and V 10 bases, and 7 bases lay outside the gene matches. CDR3 length: 13 amino acids.

This clonotype was counted between two and nine times. This rearrangement joins TRBV20-1 to TRBJ2-7, with D possibly matching TRBD1 (5 bases). CDR1 is DFQATT, CDR2 SNEGSKA, per germline (reference sequence). This CDR3 has 12 residues. Trimming left V 4 bases short and J 6 bases short, with 13 bases between. This chain's CDR3 is CSANRPPGEQYF. In nucleotides, the CDR3 is TGCAGTGCTAACAGGCCCCCGGGCGAGCAGTACTTC.

This clonotype was observed many times. The chain links TRBV30 to TRBJ2-7; D unresolved. The CDR3 spans 10 residues. Trimming removed 7 bases at V and 3 bases at J, with 7 bases between. In germline, CDR1 is GTSNPN, CDR2 SVGIG (reference sequence). The CDR3 bases are TGTGCCTCAGGAGACTACGAGCAGTACTTC. It encodes CASGDYEQYF.

The chain combines TRBV19 with TRBJ2-3, with TRBD1 matching 7 bases. The CDR3 contains 14 residues. Germline V gives CDR1 LNHDA, CDR2 SQIVND (reference sequence). With V trimmed by 5 bases and J by 2 bases, 4 bases remained unmatched. CDR3 DNA: TGTGCCAGTAGTGTCGGGACAGCCACAGATACGCAGTATTTT. Its translation: CASSVGTATDTQYF.

This clonotype showed up many times. The V gene is TRBV18, the J gene TRBJ2-3, with TRBD1 identical over 10 bases. The CDR3 is 15 residues long. The ends lost 4 bases at V and 4 bases at J; junction bases unmatched: 5. CDR1 and CDR2 (germline): KGHSH, LQKENI. The CDR3 DNA is TGTGCCAGCTCACGCCAGGACAGGGGGGCAGATACGCAGTATTTT. It translates to CASSRQDRGADTQYF.

In its sample, this clonotype was seen once. The chain carries TRBV3-1 and TRBJ2-1; the D call may be TRBD1 or TRBD2 (6 bases each). V lost 3 bases, J lost 7 bases, and 16 bases lay in between. The CDR3 runs 15 residues. Germline V gives CDR1 LGHDT, CDR2 YNNKEL (reference sequence). The CDR3 DNA is TGTGCCAGCAGCCAGTGGCGGGAAGGGGGGAATGAGCAGTTCTTC. Amino acid sequence: CASSQWREGGNEQFF.

This clonotype was observed at least ten times. V gene TRBV30 combines with J gene TRBJ1-5; D unclear. Germline V gives CDR1 GTSNPN, CDR2 SVGIG (reference sequence). The CDR3 runs 14 residues. Trimming cost V 3 bases and J 3 bases, with 12 bases left between them. In DNA form, the CDR3 reads TGTGCCTGGAGAGAGACGGGGTTCAATCAGCCCCAGCATTTT. This sequence encodes CAWRETGFNQPQHF.

There are many counts of this clonotype. J is TRBJ1-6 and V is TRBV12-3 or TRBV12-4; D is uncertain. This CDR3 comprises 14 residues. V was shortened by 0 bases and J by 7 bases, with 7 bases between the two germline ends. CDR3 sequence (DNA): TGTGCCAGCAGTTTAGCAGGGAACAATTCACCCCTCCACTTT. Translation gives CASSLAGNNSPLHF.

This clonotype came up many times. V is TRBV13 and J is TRBJ2-7; D may correspond to TRBD1 or TRBD2 (7 bases each). The germline V gene has CDR1 PRHDT and CDR2 FYEKMQ (reference sequence). The CDR3 is 13 amino acids. V was trimmed by 5 bases and J by 7 bases, leaving 15 bases between them. The CDR3 sequence: CASSPGGRGEQYF. The CDR3 DNA reads TGTGCCAGCAGCCCAGGGGGGAGGGGAGAGCAGTACTTC. The full variable domain, in which reference TRBV13 and TRBJ2-7 provide the parts outside the CDR3, is AAGVIQSPRHLIKEKRETATLKCYPIPRHDTVYWYQQGPGQDPQFLISFYEKMQSDKGSIPDRFSAQQFSDYHSELNMSSLELGDSALYFCASSPGGRGEQYFGPGTRLTVT.

This clonotype showed up many times. The genes are TRBV28 and TRBJ1-6, with a weak D call TRBD1 (6 bases). The ends were cut back, 3 bases at V and 3 bases at J, with 12 bases in the middle. The germline gives CDR1 MDHEN, CDR2 SYDVKM. This CDR3 comprises 16 residues. CDR3 bases: TGTGCCAGCAGTTTCGGTGGACAGCTCTATAATTCACCCCTCCACTTT. Its translation: CASSFGGQLYNSPLHF.

The rearrangement links TRBV12-3 or TRBV12-4 to TRBJ1-6, with 11 bases identical to TRBD1. CDR3 length: 15 residues. J lost 9 bases, V lost 4 bases, and 5 bases had no gene match. CDR3 nucleotide sequence: TGTGCCAGCAGTTCAGGACAGGGGGCTACTTCACCCCTCCACTTT. Amino acids: CASSSGQGATSPLHF.

V usage is TRBV6-5 and J usage is TRBJ2-5, with D perhaps given as TRBD1 or TRBD2 (6 bases each). The CDR3 extends over 15 amino acids. Looked up from germline, CDR1 is MNHEY and CDR2 is SVGAGI. Trimming took 2 bases from V and 2 from J, leaving 12 bases between them. CDR3 amino acids: CASSYRGAGQETQYF. The CDR3 DNA sequence: TGTGCCAGCAGTTACAGGGGGGCGGGACAAGAGACCCAGTACTTC.

This clonotype was detected only a few times. The V call is TRBV27, the J call TRBJ2-7; 8 positions agree with TRBD2. The CDR3 spans 14 residues. Germline CDR1 and CDR2: MNHEY and SMNVEV (reference sequence). V shed 2 bases, J shed 2 bases, and the junction held 2 bases outside the gene matches. CDR3 sequence reads: CASSLTSGPYEQYF. The CDR3 DNA reads as TGTGCCAGCAGTTTAACTAGCGGACCCTACGAGCAGTACTTC.

This clonotype was detected many times. Here the CDR3 DNA reads TGTGCCAGCAGCCCCGGGACAGGTTGGGGCAATCAGCCCCAGCATTTT. It encodes CASSPGTGWGNQPQHF. The J gene is TRBJ1-5, the V gene TRBV7-8; 8 bases agree with TRBD1. CDR1 and CDR2 (germline): SGHVS, FQNEAQ. The length of the CDR3 is 16 residues. With V trimmed by 5 bases and J by 2 bases, 8 bases remained unmatched. The full variable domain, completed using reference TRBV7-8 and TRBJ1-5, is GAGVSQSPRYKVAKRGQDVALRCDPISGHVSLFWYQQALGQGPEFLTYFQNEAQLDKSGLPSDRFFAERPEGSVSTLKIQRTQQEDSAVYLCASSPGTGWGNQPQHFGDGTRLSIL.

This clonotype was observed at least ten times. This chain uses TRBV3-1 with TRBJ1-2, with 7 bases aligning to TRBD1. In germline, CDR1 is LGHDT, CDR2 YNNKEL (reference sequence). V gave up 4 bases and J gave up 1 base; unmatched junction bases: 6. The CDR3 is 15 amino acids. The CDR3 here is CASSRGTEFNYGYTF. As DNA, the CDR3 is TGTGCCAGCAGCCGCGGGACAGAGTTTAACTATGGCTACACCTTC. The full variable domain, completed using reference TRBV3-1 and TRBJ1-2, is DTAVSQTPKYLVTQMGNDKSIKCEQNLGHDTMYWYKQDSKKFLKIMFSYNNKELIINETVPNRFSPKSPDKAHLNLHINSLELGDSAVYFCASSRGTEFNYGYTFGSGTRLTVV.

This clonotype was found many times. The chain carries TRBV7-8 and TRBJ1-1; the D gene is possibly TRBD1 (5 bases). The CDR3 totals 13 residues. Between the trimmed V and J ends, which lost 5 bases and 3 bases, there was a span of 10 bases. Per germline, CDR1 SGHVS and CDR2 FQNEAQ. This CDR3 reads CASSRGRHTEAFF. CDR3 nucleotide sequence: TGTGCCAGCAGCCGGGGACGGCACACTGAAGCTTTCTTT.